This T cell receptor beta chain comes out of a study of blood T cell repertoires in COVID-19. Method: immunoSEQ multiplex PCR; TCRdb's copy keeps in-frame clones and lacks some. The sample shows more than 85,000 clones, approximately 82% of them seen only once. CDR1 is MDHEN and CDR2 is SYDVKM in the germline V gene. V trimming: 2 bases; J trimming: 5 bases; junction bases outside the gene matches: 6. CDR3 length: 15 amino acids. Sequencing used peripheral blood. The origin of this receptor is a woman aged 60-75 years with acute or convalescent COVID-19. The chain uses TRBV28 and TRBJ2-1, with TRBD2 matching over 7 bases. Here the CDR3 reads CASSLNRGTNNEQFF. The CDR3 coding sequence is TGTGCCAGCAGTTTAAATCGCGGGACTAACAATGAGCAGTTCTTC.